This paragraph covers one TCR beta chain sequence. In germline, CDR1 is LGHDT, CDR2 YNNKEL (reference sequence). CDR3 length: 12 residues. V was clipped by 3 bases and J by 7 bases, with 9 bases between them. The data were produced by immunoSEQ multiplex PCR, yet TCRdb's version contains in-frame clones alone and is incomplete. The repertoire holds hundreds of thousands of clones, with about 80% as singletons. The sample is drawn from a study of blood T cell repertoires in COVID-19. The sample taken for sequencing was peripheral blood. This clonotype was sampled from a woman aged 80 or over with acute or convalescent COVID-19. This chain joins TRBV3-1 (or the pseudogene TRBV3-2) and TRBJ1-1; D is unresolved. CDR3 region: CASSQTGYEAFF. The DNA for the CDR3 is TGTGCCAGCAGCCAGACGGGGTATGAAGCTTTCTTT.